The sequence of this TCR beta chain was determined in a study of T cells after somatic rescue of genetic block (dated by TCRdb to the early 2020s). Background for the entire study: The study assessed how robust, over the long term, a T-cell system was when the system had developed through somatic rescue of a genetic block in T-cell development.

About this clone itself: Its antigen is not yet known. No much larger clonotype is one base removed from it; base qualities were not supplied.

V is shortened by 5 bases, J by 1 base, and the region joining them spans 11 bases. The CDR3 sequence holds 14 residues, the cysteine and phenylalanine included. Kept here is only the CDR3 DNA, which spans 42 bases and is read in frame from base 1. CDR1 and CDR2 were assigned from the germline V gene as SGHTA and FQGNSA. Receptor libraries were prepared by the immunoSEQ multiplex PCR assay. This is the immuneACCESS table as TCRdb keeps it, with only in-frame sequences that have V and J called. A part of the clones is gone; compared with another copy, unresolved V genes explain less than half, and the rest is unexplained. For this sample there are about 67,000 clones; around 90% appear just once. The ten most abundant clones make up around 3% of the sample.

The sample taken for sequencing was peripheral blood mononuclear cells (PBMCs). The chain is made from TRBV7-2 and TRBJ2-5; TRBD1 is perhaps the D gene, given 6 matching bases. This sequence originates from a man aged 40-55 years. The CDR3 has the sequence CASSRTAFQETQYF. The sequence in DNA is TGTGCCAGCAGCCGGACAGCTTTCCAAGAGACCCAGTACTTC.